A single sample is the source of the 5 T cell receptor beta chains below, sequenced in a study of control samples from healthy donors and cancer patients. Profiled with immunoSEQ multiplex PCR; TCRdb holds only in-frame clones, not every one. The data contain some 140,000 clones, roughly 92% of them singletons. The sequencing input was blood. Receptors originate from a man aged 25-40 years in good health.

This clone showed up just once. CDR3 loop: CASSPRTQSTDTQYF. The CDR3 DNA reads as TGTGCCAGCAGCCCCCGGACACAAAGCACAGATACGCAGTATTTT. The gene calls are TRBV4-2 and TRBJ2-3; TRBD1 might be the D (5 bases). The CDR3 has 15 residues. Per the germline V gene, CDR1 is LGHNA and CDR2 is YNFKEQ. V lost 4 bases and J 0 bases, leaving 11 bases between the germline ends.

This sequence joins TRBV7-4 and TRBJ2-3; a possible D gene is TRBD2 (5 bases). The V and J ends lost 9 bases and 1 base respectively, with 17 bases between them. Germline V gives CDR1 SGHVT, CDR2 SQSDAQ. The CDR3 is made up of 15 amino acids. CDR3 bases: TGTGCCAGAAACCTCCACCTAGCTGGCACAGATACGCAGTATTTT. Translated: CARNLHLAGTDTQYF. The full variable domain, completed using reference TRBV7-4 and TRBJ2-3, is GAGVSQSPRYKVAKRGRDVALRCDSISGHVTLYWYRQTLGQGSEVLTYSQSDAQRDKSGRPSGRFSAERPERSVSTLKIQRTEQGDSAVYLCARNLHLAGTDTQYFGPGTRLTVL.

This sequence joins TRBV27 and TRBJ1-1; D call uncertain. V was trimmed by 6 bases and J by 0 bases, leaving 8 bases between them. This CDR3 region has 13 residues. Germline loops: CDR1 MNHEY, CDR2 SMNVEV (reference sequence). The CDR3 coding sequence is TGTGCCAGCAGGTTTACTATGAACACTGAAGCTTTCTTT. This codes for CASRFTMNTEAFF.

The chain couples TRBV7-2 to TRBJ1-3, with 7 positions matching TRBD1. This CDR3 has 15 amino acids. Trimming took 1 base from V and 4 from J; bases not matched to a gene: 4. Germline CDR1 reads SGHTA; CDR2 reads FQGNSA. The CDR3 here is CASSLDRGSGNTIYF. The CDR3 DNA is TGTGCCAGCAGCTTAGACAGGGGTTCCGGAAACACCATATATTTT.

The chain couples TRBV3-1 (or the pseudogene TRBV3-2) to TRBJ2-4; TRBD2 matches 8 bases. Unmatched junction bases numbered 14, after V lost 4 bases and J lost 6 bases. Germline-derived CDR1 and CDR2 are LGHDT and YNNKEL (reference sequence). The CDR3 loop spans 17 amino acids. CDR3 sequence (DNA): TGTGCCAGCAGCCCTCTGGGGGTGAGCGGGAGCCCAAACATTCAGTACTTC. This gives the protein CASSPLGVSGSPNIQYF.